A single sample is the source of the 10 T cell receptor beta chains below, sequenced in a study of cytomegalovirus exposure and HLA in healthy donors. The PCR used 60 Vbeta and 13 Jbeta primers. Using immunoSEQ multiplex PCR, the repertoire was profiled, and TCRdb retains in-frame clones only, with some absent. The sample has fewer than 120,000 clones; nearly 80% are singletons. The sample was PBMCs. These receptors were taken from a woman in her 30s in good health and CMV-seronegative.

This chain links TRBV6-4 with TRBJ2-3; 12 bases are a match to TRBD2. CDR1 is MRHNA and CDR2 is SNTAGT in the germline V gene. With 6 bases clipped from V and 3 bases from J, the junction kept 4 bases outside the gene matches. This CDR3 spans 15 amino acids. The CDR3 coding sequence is TGTGCCAGCAGCCCAACTAGCGGGGGGACAGATACGCAGTATTTT. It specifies CASSPTSGGTDTQYF.

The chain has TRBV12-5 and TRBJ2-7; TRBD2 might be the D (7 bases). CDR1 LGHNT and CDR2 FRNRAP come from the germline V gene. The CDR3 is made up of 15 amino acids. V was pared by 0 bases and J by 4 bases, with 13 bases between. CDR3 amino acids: CASGLVERDKYEQYF. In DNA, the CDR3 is TGTGCTAGTGGTTTGGTAGAGCGGGACAAATACGAGCAGTACTTC.

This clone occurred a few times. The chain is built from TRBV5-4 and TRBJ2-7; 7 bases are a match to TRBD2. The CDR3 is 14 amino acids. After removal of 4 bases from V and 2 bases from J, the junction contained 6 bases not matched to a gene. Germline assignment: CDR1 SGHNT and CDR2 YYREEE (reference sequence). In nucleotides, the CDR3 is TGTGCCAGCAGCCCCGGGACTAATCCCTACGAGCAGTACTTC. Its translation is CASSPGTNPYEQYF.

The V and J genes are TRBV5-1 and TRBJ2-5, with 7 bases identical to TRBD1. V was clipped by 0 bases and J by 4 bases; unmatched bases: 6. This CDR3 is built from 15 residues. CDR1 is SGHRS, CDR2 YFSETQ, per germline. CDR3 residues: CASSLVPGQRETQYF. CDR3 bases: TGCGCCAGCAGCTTGGTTCCGGGACAGAGAGAGACCCAGTACTTC.

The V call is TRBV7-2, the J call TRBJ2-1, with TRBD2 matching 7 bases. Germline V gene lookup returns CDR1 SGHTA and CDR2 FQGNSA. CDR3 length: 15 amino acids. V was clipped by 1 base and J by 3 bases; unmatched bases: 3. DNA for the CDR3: TGTGCCAGCAGCTTAGGGTGGGAGGGCTACAATGAGCAGTTCTTC. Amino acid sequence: CASSLGWEGYNEQFF.

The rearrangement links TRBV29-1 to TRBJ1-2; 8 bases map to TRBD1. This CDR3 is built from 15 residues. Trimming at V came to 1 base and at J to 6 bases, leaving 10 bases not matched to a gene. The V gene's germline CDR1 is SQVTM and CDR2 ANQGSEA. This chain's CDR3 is CSVEGLQGAFNGYTF. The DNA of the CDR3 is TGCAGCGTTGAAGGTCTGCAGGGGGCGTTCAATGGCTACACCTTC.

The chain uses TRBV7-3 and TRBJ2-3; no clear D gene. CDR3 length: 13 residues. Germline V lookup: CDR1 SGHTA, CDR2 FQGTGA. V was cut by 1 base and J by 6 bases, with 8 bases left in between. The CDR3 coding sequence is TGTGCCAGCAGCTTAATGTTTCGGGATACGCAGTATTTT. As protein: CASSLMFRDTQYF.

The CDR3 is CASSLFVRGIGTGELFF. As DNA, the CDR3 is TGTGCCAGCAGCTTATTTGTCCGGGGAATAGGCACCGGGGAGCTGTTTTTT. The chain employs TRBV7-8 and TRBJ2-2; D might be TRBD2 (5 bases). V lost 2 bases, J lost 4 bases, and 17 bases lay in between. The CDR3 covers 17 residues. Germline assignment: CDR1 SGHVS and CDR2 FQNEAQ.

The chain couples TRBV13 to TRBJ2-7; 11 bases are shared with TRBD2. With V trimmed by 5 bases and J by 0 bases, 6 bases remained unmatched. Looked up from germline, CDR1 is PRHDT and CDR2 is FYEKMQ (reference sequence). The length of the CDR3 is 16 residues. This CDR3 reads CASSPRTSGSSYEQYF. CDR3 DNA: TGTGCCAGCAGCCCCCGGACTAGCGGGTCCTCCTACGAGCAGTACTTC.

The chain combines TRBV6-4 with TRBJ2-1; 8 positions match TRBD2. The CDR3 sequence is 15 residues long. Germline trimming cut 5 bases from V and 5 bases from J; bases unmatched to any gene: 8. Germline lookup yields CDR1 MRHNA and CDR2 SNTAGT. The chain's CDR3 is CASSPSGGANNEQFF. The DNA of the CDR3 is TGTGCCAGCAGTCCAAGCGGGGGAGCCAACAATGAGCAGTTCTTC.